This TCR beta chain was found in a study of OX40 agonist ivuxolimab in advanced cancers. As for the study in general: Clinicians treated patients with ivuxolimab, an agonistic anti-OX40 (CD134) antibody. Every 2 weeks, ivuxolimab was infused into the patients intravenously at between 0.01 and 10 mg/kg.

Method: immunoSEQ multiplex PCR; TCRdb's copy keeps in-frame clones and lacks some. The sample consists of tens of thousands of clones, about 83% of them appearing once. Study-wide findings and caveats: By week 6 at 0.1 to 3.0 mg/kg, blood CD4+ and CD8+ T cells had expanded clonally.

This CDR3 has 17 residues. V lost 2 bases to trimming and J lost 3 bases, with 19 bases between them. Germline V gene lookup returns CDR1 SNHLY and CDR2 FYNNEI. Of note for this clone: What it binds is unknown.

The sample was CD4+ or CD8+ T cells sorted from blood, taken in a trial of the OX40 agonist ivuxolimab. The chain uses TRBV2 and TRBJ1-1, with D possibly matching TRBD1 (5 bases). This clonotype originated in an adult with an advanced solid tumor such as melanoma, head and neck, liver or kidney cancer. CDR3 nucleotide sequence: TGTGCCAGCAGTGAAAGTGAGAGGGACCCTGGGTACACTGAAGCTTTCTTT. Translation gives CASSESERDPGYTEAFF.